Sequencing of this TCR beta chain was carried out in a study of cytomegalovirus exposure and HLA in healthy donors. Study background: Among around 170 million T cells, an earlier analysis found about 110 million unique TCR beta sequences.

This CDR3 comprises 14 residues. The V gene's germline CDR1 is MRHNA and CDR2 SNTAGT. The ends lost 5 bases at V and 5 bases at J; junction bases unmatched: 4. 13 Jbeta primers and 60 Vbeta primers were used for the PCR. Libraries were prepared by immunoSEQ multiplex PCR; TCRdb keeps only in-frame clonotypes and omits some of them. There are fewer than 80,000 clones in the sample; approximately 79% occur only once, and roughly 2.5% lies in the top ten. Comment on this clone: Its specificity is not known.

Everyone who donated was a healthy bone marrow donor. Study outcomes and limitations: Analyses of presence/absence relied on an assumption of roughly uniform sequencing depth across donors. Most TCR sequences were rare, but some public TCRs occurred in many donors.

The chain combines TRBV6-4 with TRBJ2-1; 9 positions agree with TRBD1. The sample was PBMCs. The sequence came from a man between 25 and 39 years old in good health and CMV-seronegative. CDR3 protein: CASSRDRAHNEQFF. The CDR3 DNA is TGTGCCAGCAGTCGGGACAGGGCCCACAATGAGCAGTTCTTC.